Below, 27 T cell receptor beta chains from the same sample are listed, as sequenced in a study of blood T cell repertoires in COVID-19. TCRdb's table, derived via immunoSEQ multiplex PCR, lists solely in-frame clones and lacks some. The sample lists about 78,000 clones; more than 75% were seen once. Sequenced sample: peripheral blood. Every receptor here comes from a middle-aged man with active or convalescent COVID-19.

CDR3 coding DNA: TGTGCCAGCAGCCTCGGACAGGGGGGATCACCCCTCCACTTT. Protein: CASSLGQGGSPLHF. V usage is TRBV6-5 and J usage is TRBJ1-6, with 10 bases aligning to TRBD1. J gave up 10 bases and V 6 bases, and 6 bases lay outside the gene matches. CDR3 size: 14 residues. CDR1 is MNHEY and CDR2 is SVGAGI in the germline V gene.

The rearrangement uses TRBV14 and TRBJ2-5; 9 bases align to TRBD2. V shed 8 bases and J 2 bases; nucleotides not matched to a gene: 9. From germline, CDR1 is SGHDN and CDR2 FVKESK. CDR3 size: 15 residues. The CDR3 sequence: CASSPQRGVQETQYF. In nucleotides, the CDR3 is TGTGCCAGCTCTCCGCAGCGGGGGGTTCAAGAGACCCAGTACTTC.

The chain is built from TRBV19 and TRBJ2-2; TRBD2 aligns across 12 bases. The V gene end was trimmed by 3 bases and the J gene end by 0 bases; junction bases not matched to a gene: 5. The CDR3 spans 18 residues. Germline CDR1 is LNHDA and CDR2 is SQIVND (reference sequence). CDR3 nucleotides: TGTGCCAGTAGTATGAGACTAGCGGGGGACGCGAACACCGGGGAGCTGTTTTTT. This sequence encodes CASSMRLAGDANTGELFF.

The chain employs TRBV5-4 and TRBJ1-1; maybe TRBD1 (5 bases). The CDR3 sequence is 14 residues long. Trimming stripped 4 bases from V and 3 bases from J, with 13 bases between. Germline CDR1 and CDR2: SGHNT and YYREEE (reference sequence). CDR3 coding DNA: TGTGCCAGCAGCCCGTGGGACTCCTACACTGAAGCTTTCTTT. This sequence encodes CASSPWDSYTEAFF.

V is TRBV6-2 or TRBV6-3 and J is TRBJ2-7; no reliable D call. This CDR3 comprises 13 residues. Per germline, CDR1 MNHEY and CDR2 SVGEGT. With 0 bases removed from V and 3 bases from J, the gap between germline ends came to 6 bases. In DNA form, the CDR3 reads TGTGCCAGCAGTTACTCCACTTACTACGAGCAGTACTTC. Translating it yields CASSYSTYYEQYF.

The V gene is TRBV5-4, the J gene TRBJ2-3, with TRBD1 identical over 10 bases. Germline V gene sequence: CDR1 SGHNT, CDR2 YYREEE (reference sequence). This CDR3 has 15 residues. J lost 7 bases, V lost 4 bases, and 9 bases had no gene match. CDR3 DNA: TGTGCCAGCAGCAGTGGGACAGGGGTTACAAATACGCAGTATTTT. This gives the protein CASSSGTGVTNTQYF.

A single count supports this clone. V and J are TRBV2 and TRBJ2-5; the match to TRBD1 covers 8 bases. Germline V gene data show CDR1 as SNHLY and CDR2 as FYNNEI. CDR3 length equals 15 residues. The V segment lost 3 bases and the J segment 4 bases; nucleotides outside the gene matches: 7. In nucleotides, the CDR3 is TGTGCCAGCAGTGACCCAGGGGGCGGGACAGAGACCCAGTACTTC. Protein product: CASSDPGGGTETQYF.

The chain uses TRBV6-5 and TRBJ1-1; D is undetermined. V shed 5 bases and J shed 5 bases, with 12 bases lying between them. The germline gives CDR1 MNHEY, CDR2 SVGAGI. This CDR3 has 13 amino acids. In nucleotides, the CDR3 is TGTGCCAGCAGTCCAAGGGTAGCGACTGAAGCTTTCTTT. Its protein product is CASSPRVATEAFF.

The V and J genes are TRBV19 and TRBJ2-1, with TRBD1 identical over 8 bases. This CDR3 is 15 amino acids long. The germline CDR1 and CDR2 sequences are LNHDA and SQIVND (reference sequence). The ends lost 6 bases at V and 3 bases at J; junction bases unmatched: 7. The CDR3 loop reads CASRIGTGDYNEQFF. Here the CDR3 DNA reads TGTGCCAGTAGAATCGGGACAGGAGACTACAATGAGCAGTTCTTC. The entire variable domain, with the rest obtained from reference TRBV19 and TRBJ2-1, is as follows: DGGITQSPKYLFRKEGQNVTLSCEQNLNHDAMYWYRQDPGQGLRLIYYSQIVNDFQKGDIAEGYSVSREKKESFPLTVTSAQKNPTAFYLCASRIGTGDYNEQFFGPGTRLTVL.

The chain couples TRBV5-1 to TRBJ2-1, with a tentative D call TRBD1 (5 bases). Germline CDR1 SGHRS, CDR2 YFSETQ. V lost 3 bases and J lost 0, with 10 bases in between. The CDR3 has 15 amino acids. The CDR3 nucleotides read TGCGCCAGCAGCTCACAGGCCAGCTCCTACAATGAGCAGTTCTTC. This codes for CASSSQASSYNEQFF.

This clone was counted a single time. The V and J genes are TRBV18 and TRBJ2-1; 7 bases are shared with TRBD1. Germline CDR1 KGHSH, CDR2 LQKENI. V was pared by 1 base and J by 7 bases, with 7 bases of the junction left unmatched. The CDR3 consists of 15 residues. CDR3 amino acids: CASSPRDREGNEQFF. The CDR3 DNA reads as TGTGCCAGCTCACCACGAGACAGGGAAGGGAATGAGCAGTTCTTC.

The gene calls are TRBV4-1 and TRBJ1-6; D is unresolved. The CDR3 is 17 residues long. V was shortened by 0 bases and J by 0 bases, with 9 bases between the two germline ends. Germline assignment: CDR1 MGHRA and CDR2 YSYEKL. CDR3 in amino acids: CASSQDRRSSYNSPLHF. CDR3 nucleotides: TGCGCCAGCAGCCAAGATAGGCGGAGCTCCTATAATTCACCCCTCCACTTT.

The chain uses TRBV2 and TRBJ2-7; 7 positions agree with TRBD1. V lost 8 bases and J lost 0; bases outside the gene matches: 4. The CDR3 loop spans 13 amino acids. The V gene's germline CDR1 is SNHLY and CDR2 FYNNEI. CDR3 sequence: CASGDSPSYEQYF. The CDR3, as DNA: TGTGCCAGCGGGGACAGTCCCTCCTACGAGCAGTACTTC.

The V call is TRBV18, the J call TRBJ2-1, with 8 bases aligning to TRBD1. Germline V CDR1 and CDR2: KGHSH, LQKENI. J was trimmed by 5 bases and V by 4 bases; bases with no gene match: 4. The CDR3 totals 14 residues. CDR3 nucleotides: TGTGCCAGCTCACTGGGACAGGCAAACAATGAGCAGTTCTTC. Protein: CASSLGQANNEQFF.

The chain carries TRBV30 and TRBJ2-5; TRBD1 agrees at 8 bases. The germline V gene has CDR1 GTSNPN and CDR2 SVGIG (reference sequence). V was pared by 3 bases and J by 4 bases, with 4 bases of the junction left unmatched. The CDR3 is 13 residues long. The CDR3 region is CAWSQGQGETQYF. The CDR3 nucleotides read TGTGCCTGGAGCCAAGGACAGGGAGAGACCCAGTACTTC.

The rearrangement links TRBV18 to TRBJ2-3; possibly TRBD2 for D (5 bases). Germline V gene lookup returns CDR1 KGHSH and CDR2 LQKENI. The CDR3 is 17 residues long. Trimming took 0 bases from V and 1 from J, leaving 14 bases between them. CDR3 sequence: CASSPPRASVRTDTQYF. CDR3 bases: TGTGCCAGCTCACCACCGAGGGCAAGTGTCCGCACAGATACGCAGTATTTT.

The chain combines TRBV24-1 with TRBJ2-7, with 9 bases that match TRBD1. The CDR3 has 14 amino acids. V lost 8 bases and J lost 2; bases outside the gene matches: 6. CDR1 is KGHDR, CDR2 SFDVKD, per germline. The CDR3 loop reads CATKHRGPTYEQYF. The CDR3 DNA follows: TGTGCCACCAAGCACAGGGGGCCTACCTACGAGCAGTACTTC.

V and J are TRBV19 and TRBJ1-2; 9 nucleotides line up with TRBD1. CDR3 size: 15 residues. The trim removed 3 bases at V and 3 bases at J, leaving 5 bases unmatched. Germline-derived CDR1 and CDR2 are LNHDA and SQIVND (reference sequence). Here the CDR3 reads CASSIGDRADYGYTF. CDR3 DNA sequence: TGTGCCAGTAGTATCGGGGACAGGGCCGACTATGGCTACACCTTC.

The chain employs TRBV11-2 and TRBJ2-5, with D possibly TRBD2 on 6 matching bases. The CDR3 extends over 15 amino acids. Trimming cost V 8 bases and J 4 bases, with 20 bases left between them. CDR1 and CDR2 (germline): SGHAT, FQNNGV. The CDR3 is CASGTWEGNRETQYF. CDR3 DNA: TGTGCCAGCGGGACTTGGGAAGGCAACCGAGAGACCCAGTACTTC. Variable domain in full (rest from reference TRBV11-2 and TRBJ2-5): EAGVAQSPRYKIIEKRQSVAFWCNPISGHATLYWYQQILGQGPKLLIQFQNNGVVDDSQLPKDRFSAERLKGVDSTLKIQPAKLEDSAVYLCASGTWEGNRETQYFGPGTRLLVL.

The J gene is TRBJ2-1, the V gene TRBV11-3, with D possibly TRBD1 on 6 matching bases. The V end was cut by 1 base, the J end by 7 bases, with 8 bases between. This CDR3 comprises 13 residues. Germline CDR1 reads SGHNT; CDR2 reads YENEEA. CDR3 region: CASSLGTGNEQFF. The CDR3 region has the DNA TGTGCCAGCAGCTTAGGTACAGGGAATGAGCAGTTCTTC.

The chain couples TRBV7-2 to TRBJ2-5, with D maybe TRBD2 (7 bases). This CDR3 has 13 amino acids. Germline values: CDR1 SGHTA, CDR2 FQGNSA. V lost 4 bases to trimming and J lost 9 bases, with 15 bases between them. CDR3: CASSSQGGGPQYF. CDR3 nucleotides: TGTGCCAGCAGCTCTCAGGGAGGGGGGCCCCAGTACTTC.

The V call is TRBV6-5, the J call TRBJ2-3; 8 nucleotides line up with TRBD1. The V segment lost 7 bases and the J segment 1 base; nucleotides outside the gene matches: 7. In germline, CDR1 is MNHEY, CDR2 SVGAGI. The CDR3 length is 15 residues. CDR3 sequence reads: CASNQDRGRTDTQYF. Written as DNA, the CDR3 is TGTGCCAGCAACCAAGACAGGGGTCGCACAGATACGCAGTATTTT.

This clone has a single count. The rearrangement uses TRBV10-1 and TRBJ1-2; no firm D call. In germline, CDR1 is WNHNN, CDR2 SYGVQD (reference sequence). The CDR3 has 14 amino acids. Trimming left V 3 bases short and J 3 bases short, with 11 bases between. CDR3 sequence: CASSDRGIDYGYTF. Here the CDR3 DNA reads TGCGCCAGCAGTGATCGGGGTATCGACTATGGCTACACCTTC.

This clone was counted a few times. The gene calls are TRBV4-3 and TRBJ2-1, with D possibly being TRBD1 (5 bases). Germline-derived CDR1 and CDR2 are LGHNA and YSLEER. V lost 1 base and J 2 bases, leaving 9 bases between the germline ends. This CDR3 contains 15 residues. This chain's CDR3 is CASSQGQGTYNEQFF. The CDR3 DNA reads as TGCGCCAGCAGCCAAGGCCAGGGTACCTACAATGAGCAGTTCTTC.

The CDR3 reads CASTLTGNTIYF. CDR3 in DNA: TGTGCCAGCACCCTAACTGGAAACACCATATATTTT. This chain connects TRBV3-1 (or the pseudogene TRBV3-2) to TRBJ1-3, with D uncertain. With 7 bases removed from V and 2 bases from J, the gap between germline ends came to 6 bases. CDR1 is LGHDT and CDR2 is YNNKEL in the germline V gene (reference sequence). This CDR3 has 12 amino acids.

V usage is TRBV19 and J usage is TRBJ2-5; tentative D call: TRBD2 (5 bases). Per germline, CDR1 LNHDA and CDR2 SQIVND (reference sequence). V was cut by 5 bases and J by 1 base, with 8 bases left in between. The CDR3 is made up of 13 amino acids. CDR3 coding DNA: TGTGCCAGTAGTTCGAGCGGCCAAGAGACCCAGTACTTC. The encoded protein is CASSSSGQETQYF.

The CDR3 DNA sequence: TGCGCCAGCAGCTTGGACCCACAGGGGTCCTATAATTCACCCCTCCACTTT. It yields the protein CASSLDPQGSYNSPLHF. The chain is built from TRBV5-1 and TRBJ1-6, with 7 bases that match TRBD1. This CDR3 has 17 residues. Germline values: CDR1 SGHRS, CDR2 YFSETQ. Trimming took 0 bases from V and 1 from J; bases not matched to a gene: 4.